The entry below describes one T cell receptor beta chain. The CDR3 contains 15 residues. Germline CDR1 is LGHDT and CDR2 is YNNKEL (reference sequence). V lost 0 bases to trimming and J lost 8 bases, with 15 bases between them. TCR cDNA molecules were tagged individually, and each one carried a unique molecular identifier. One entry per CDR3 protein, called by TCRdb with MiXCR from the 5' RACE reads. The data contain over 5,500 distinct CDR3 sequences, approximately 20% of them singletons. This sample was taken from a study of spatial heterogeneity in lung cancer. Study context: Fewer alpha-chain than beta-chain sequences were consistently detected.

The sample's time point: sample taken at primary tumor resection. Sequenced here: normal lung tissue next to the tumor, sampled at surgery. This rearrangement joins TRBV3-1 to TRBJ2-3; perhaps TRBD2 as D (6 bases). The clonotype comes from a male donor with early-stage non-small cell lung cancer. CDR3 bases: TGTGCCAGCAGCCAAGAAGGTAGCGGAGGAGCTACGCAGTATTTT. Its translation: CASSQEGSGGATQYF.